This T cell receptor beta chain came from a study of blood T cell repertoires in COVID-19. Study at large: Material from acute and convalescent COVID-19 was sourced from the United States, Italy and Spain. PBMCs, B-cell-depleted T cells, or T cells provided the cDNA or gDNA that made up the material.

As originally analysed: Reference gene primers were amplified, and this amplification served to estimate nucleated cell counts. This table comes from immunoSEQ multiplex PCR, and its TCRdb copy is limited to in-frame clones, with some not included. The DNA gave D and trimming, while V, J and clone size come from that table. The sample carries 88,000 or so clones, approximately 87% recorded once. Sequencing used peripheral blood. The TCR originated in a human donor in a cohort sampled during active COVID-19.

CDR3 residues: CASSQDVSSENEQFF. As DNA, the CDR3 is TGTGCCAGCAGCCAAGACGTTAGTTCGGAGAATGAGCAGTTCTTC. The genes are TRBV3-1 (or the pseudogene TRBV3-2) and TRBJ2-1; no reliable D call. Germline V gene data show CDR1 as LGHDT and CDR2 as YNNKEL (reference sequence). V was trimmed by 0 bases and J by 7 bases, leaving 13 bases between them. This CDR3 has 15 amino acids.